A single sample is the source of the 28 T cell receptor beta chains below, sequenced in a study of T cells in Graves' hyperthyroidism and ophthalmopathy. RNA transcripts gave rise to amplified TCR beta CDR3 regions. Initially, a first-round RT-PCR of the TCR CDR3 employed the HTBI primer set. TCRdb processed the multiplex PCR reads anew with MiXCR; each CDR3 protein has one entry. The data hold about 600,000 distinct CDR3 sequences, with approximately 16% observed a single time. The material sequenced was blood. These receptors were taken from a woman between 40 and 55 years old with Graves' ophthalmopathy.

With regard to this clonotype: This may be a read error: a much more frequent sequence differs by one nucleotide. The conserved final phenylalanine or tryptophan is absent from the CDR3, which likely points to a read error. This chain links TRBV29-1 with TRBJ1-1; 10 nucleotides align to TRBD1. Trimming removed 7 bases from V and 7 bases from J; junction bases left unmatched: 9. The CDR3 loop spans 13 amino acids. Germline CDR1 is SQVTM and CDR2 is ANQGSEA. The CDR3 loop is CSAHRTGGVEAFL. CDR3 nucleotides: TGCAGCGCCCACAGGACAGGGGGAGTTGAAGCTTTCCTT.

This clonotype appeared once. This clone may be a read error of a much larger clone one base away. The chain carries TRBV7-9 and TRBJ1-2, with D possibly matching TRBD1 (5 bases). The CDR3 is 13 amino acids. The germline V and J ends were trimmed by 5 bases and 2 bases, with 9 bases remaining between them. Germline CDR1 is SEHNR and CDR2 is FQNEAQ (reference sequence). In DNA form, the CDR3 reads TGTGCCAGCAGCGCCCGGGACAACTATGGCTACACCTTC. It is translated as CASSARDNYGYTF.

This clonotype has a count of ten or more. V usage is TRBV28 and J usage is TRBJ2-4; TRBD1 matches 11 bases. Trimming cost V 3 bases and J 9 bases; bases outside gene matches: 7. In germline, CDR1 is MDHEN, CDR2 SYDVKM. The CDR3 runs 15 residues. The CDR3 DNA is TGTGCCAGCAGTTTGTCGGACAGGGGGCTAGGCATTCAGTACTTC. Amino acid sequence: CASSLSDRGLGIQYF.

V and J are TRBV29-1 and TRBJ2-5; no reliable D call. Germline CDR1 SQVTM, CDR2 ANQGSEA. The V end lost 3 bases, the J end lost 0 bases, and 5 bases lay between the germline ends. CDR3 length equals 12 residues. Here the CDR3 DNA reads TGCAGCGTTGAGTTGTACCAAGAGACCCAGTACTTC. Encoded protein: CSVELYQETQYF.

This clonotype was found a few times. This chain uses TRBV4-2 with TRBJ2-7; a possible D gene is TRBD2 (6 bases). The V gene's germline CDR1 is LGHNA and CDR2 YNFKEQ. This CDR3 spans 16 amino acids. The ends were cut back, 4 bases at V and 2 bases at J, with 18 bases in the middle. The CDR3 sequence: CASSPSTGEGAYEQYF. CDR3 sequence (DNA): TGTGCCAGCAGCCCCTCAACGGGAGAAGGGGCCTACGAGCAGTACTTC.

This chain uses TRBV5-1 with TRBJ1-4; possible D gene TRBD1, 5 bases. Per the germline V gene, CDR1 is SGHRS and CDR2 is YFSETQ. The length of the CDR3 is 14 residues. Trimming took off 0 bases at V and 7 bases at J, with 10 bases between the two ends. The CDR3 DNA is TGCGCCAGCAGCTTGGCTTGGGGGACTGAAAAACTGTTTTTT. Translated, it gives CASSLAWGTEKLFF.

This clonotype has more than one count but fewer than ten. The chain combines TRBV20-1 with TRBJ2-3; 8 bases line up with TRBD2. V shed 1 base and J 3 bases; nucleotides not matched to a gene: 3. This CDR3 is built from 14 residues. Germline CDR1 DFQATT, CDR2 SNEGSKA (reference sequence). CDR3 loop: CSARGGLGTDTQYF. The CDR3 DNA follows: TGCAGTGCTAGAGGGGGACTAGGGACAGATACGCAGTATTTT.

This clonotype was counted at least ten times. The chain couples TRBV7-8 to TRBJ2-7; 9 bases match TRBD1. The germline V gene encodes CDR1 SGHVS and CDR2 FQNEAQ. There are 14 residues in the CDR3. J was trimmed by 6 bases and V by 1 base; bases with no gene match: 4. This CDR3 reads CASSLDSTGGEQYF. The CDR3 DNA is TGTGCCAGCAGCTTAGATTCGACAGGGGGCGAGCAGTACTTC.

The chain is built from TRBV28 and TRBJ2-7; 7 bases are a match to TRBD1. Germline CDR1 and CDR2: MDHEN and SYDVKM. V lost 3 bases to trimming and J lost 2 bases; unmatched junction nucleotides: 7. The CDR3 spans 15 residues. CDR3 DNA: TGTGCCAGCAGTTTCTTTGACAGGGTCCCCTACGAGCAGTACTTC. It encodes CASSFFDRVPYEQYF.

This clonotype was seen repeatedly, ten times or more. The J gene is TRBJ2-4, the V gene TRBV30; D perhaps matches TRBD2 (6 bases). Deletions cut 1 base from V and 0 bases from J, with 13 bases between. CDR1 is GTSNPN, CDR2 SVGIG, per germline (reference sequence). This CDR3 contains 16 residues. The CDR3 sequence: CAWSAPLGLAKNIQYF. DNA of the CDR3: TGTGCCTGGAGTGCGCCATTGGGACTAGCCAAAAACATTCAGTACTTC. Variable domain in full (rest from reference TRBV30 and TRBJ2-4): SQTIHQWPATLVQPVGSPLSLECTVEGTSNPNLYWYRQAAGRGLQLLFYSVGIGQISSEVPQNLSASRPQDRQFILSSKKLLLSDSGFYLCAWSAPLGLAKNIQYFGAGTRLSVL.

Only a few counts were recorded for this clonotype. The chain joins TRBV4-1 to TRBJ2-2, with TRBD1 as a possible D gene (6 bases). CDR1 is MGHRA and CDR2 is YSYEKL in the germline V gene. Trimming left V 4 bases short and J 2 bases short, with 20 bases between. The CDR3 has 18 amino acids. Here the CDR3 reads CASSPRWDARGNTGELFF. CDR3 DNA sequence: TGCGCCAGCAGCCCCCGATGGGATGCCAGGGGCAACACCGGGGAGCTGTTTTTT.

This clonotype was detected only a few times. The DNA of the CDR3 is TGTGCCAGTAGTAAGGTGGCTGGGGCCAACGTCCTGACTTTC. This sequence encodes CASSKVAGANVLTF. The rearrangement uses TRBV19 and TRBJ2-6, with D uncertain. The CDR3 consists of 14 residues. V dropped 4 bases and J dropped 2 bases, with 6 bases sitting between them. Germline-derived CDR1 and CDR2 are LNHDA and SQIVND (reference sequence).

The V and J genes are TRBV25-1 and TRBJ2-7, with 8 bases that match TRBD2. V trimming: 2 bases; J trimming: 2 bases; junction bases outside the gene matches: 5. The CDR3 length is 15 residues. CDR1 is MGHDK, CDR2 SYGVNS, per germline. CDR3 nucleotide sequence: TGTGCCAGCAGTGAACGGGAGGGCGGTCCCTACGAGCAGTACTTC. Translated, it gives CASSEREGGPYEQYF.

The genes are TRBV28 and TRBJ1-4; no firm D call. The CDR3 runs 15 residues. Germline loops: CDR1 MDHEN, CDR2 SYDVKM. V was trimmed by 5 bases and J by 7 bases, leaving 17 bases between them. The CDR3 here is CASSPPGQAFEKLFF. The CDR3 DNA reads TGTGCCAGCAGTCCCCCGGGCCAGGCGTTTGAAAAACTGTTTTTT. Variable domain in full (rest from reference TRBV28 and TRBJ1-4): DVKVTQSSRYLVKRTGEKVFLECVQDMDHENMFWYRQDPGLGLRLIYFSYDVKMKEKGDIPEGYSVSREKKERFSLILESASTNQTSMYLCASSPPGQAFEKLFFGSGTQLSVL.

In this sample, this clonotype turned up a few times. The rearrangement uses TRBV11-2 and TRBJ2-2; the D gene is possibly TRBD1 (5 bases). Germline loops: CDR1 SGHAT, CDR2 FQNNGV. The CDR3 has 14 residues. Trimming stripped 3 bases from V and 5 bases from J, with 10 bases between. CDR3 coding DNA: TGTGCCAGCAGCTTCATATGGACAACCGGGGAGCTGTTTTTT. Translated, it gives CASSFIWTTGELFF.

This clonotype was observed at least ten times. The gene calls are TRBV30 and TRBJ1-1; 7 bases are a match to TRBD1. The junction had 5 bases not matched to a gene; V was cut back by 2 bases and J by 2 bases. CDR3 size: 14 residues. Germline loops: CDR1 GTSNPN, CDR2 SVGIG (reference sequence). Written as DNA, the CDR3 is TGTGCCTGGAGTTCGGGACAGATCAACACTGAAGCTTTCTTT. It codes for CAWSSGQINTEAFF. The full variable domain, its missing parts supplied by reference TRBV30 and TRBJ1-1, is SQTIHQWPATLVQPVGSPLSLECTVEGTSNPNLYWYRQAAGRGLQLLFYSVGIGQISSEVPQNLSASRPQDRQFILSSKKLLLSDSGFYLCAWSSGQINTEAFFGQGTRLTVV.

There are many counts of this clonotype. The gene calls are TRBV2 and TRBJ2-3; TRBD1 matches at 10 bases. Germline V gene sequence: CDR1 SNHLY, CDR2 FYNNEI. The V segment lost 8 bases and the J segment 5 bases; nucleotides outside the gene matches: 7. This CDR3 is 14 amino acids long. The CDR3 reads CASGPGQGIDTQYF. CDR3 sequence (DNA): TGTGCCAGCGGTCCGGGACAGGGGATAGATACGCAGTATTTT. Drawing the rest from reference TRBV2 and TRBJ2-3, the complete variable domain is EPEVTQTPSHQVTQMGQEVILRCVPISNHLYFYWYRQILGQKVEFLVSFYNNEISEKSEIFDDQFSVERPDGSNFTLKIRSTKLEDSAMYFCASGPGQGIDTQYFGPGTRLTVL.

The V gene is TRBV27, the J gene TRBJ2-7; D may correspond to TRBD1 or TRBD2 (5 bases each). The CDR3 runs 18 residues. Germline assignment: CDR1 MNHEY and CDR2 SMNVEV (reference sequence). Trimming took 6 bases from V and 3 from J, leaving 27 bases between them. The CDR3 region has the DNA TGTGCCAGCAGGGACTGGAGTTGGGGAAGTGGGGCAAGCTACGAGCAGTACTTC. It translates to CASRDWSWGSGASYEQYF.

The chain links TRBV7-8 to TRBJ2-3; TRBD1 matches at 10 bases. Germline values: CDR1 SGHVS, CDR2 FQNEAQ. V shed 6 bases and J 4 bases; nucleotides not matched to a gene: 16. CDR3 length: 18 residues. The CDR3 loop reads CASRKQTGGAGGADTQYF. The CDR3 DNA is TGTGCCAGCAGAAAACAGACAGGGGGCGCAGGGGGTGCAGATACGCAGTATTTT.

This clonotype was observed many times. J is TRBJ2-3 and V is TRBV20-1; 8 bases align to TRBD2. V trimming: 2 bases; J trimming: 1 base; junction bases outside the gene matches: 17. Germline V lookup: CDR1 DFQATT, CDR2 SNEGSKA (reference sequence). This CDR3 has 19 amino acids. The CDR3 DNA is TGCAGTGCTAGACCGTCGGCTAGCGGGCCAGGGGTCGGCACAGATACGCAGTATTTT. Protein product: CSARPSASGPGVGTDTQYF.

This clonotype was counted between two and nine times. The gene calls are TRBV10-2 and TRBJ1-1; no reliable D call. This CDR3 contains 12 residues. Looked up from germline, CDR1 is WSHSY and CDR2 is SAAADI. Between the trimmed V and J ends, which lost 3 bases and 7 bases, there was a span of 9 bases. This chain's CDR3 is CASSDTELEAFF. CDR3 sequence (DNA): TGCGCCAGCAGTGACACGGAACTTGAAGCTTTCTTT.

Only a few counts were recorded for this clonotype. The chain employs TRBV20-1 and TRBJ2-2; 7 nucleotides line up with TRBD2. This CDR3 has 16 residues. The V and J ends lost 6 bases and 3 bases, in that order; junction bases with no gene match: 13. CDR1 and CDR2 from the germline V gene are DFQATT and SNEGSKA (reference sequence). CDR3 loop: CSAPTGGGLDTGELFF. The DNA of the CDR3 is TGCAGTGCACCGACGGGGGGTGGGTTGGACACCGGGGAGCTGTTTTTT.

The V gene is TRBV28, the J gene TRBJ2-2; D is perhaps TRBD2 (6 bases). V was pared by 10 bases and J by 2 bases, with 11 bases between. The CDR3 consists of 13 residues. Germline assignment: CDR1 MDHEN and CDR2 SYDVKM. The CDR3 nucleotides are TGTGCCAACCGGGACTCAAACACCGGGGAGCTGTTTTTT. It is translated as CANRDSNTGELFF.

The chain carries TRBV2 and TRBJ1-5; the D gene is possibly TRBD1 (5 bases). Per the germline V gene, CDR1 is SNHLY and CDR2 is FYNNEI. The CDR3 loop spans 13 amino acids. Trimming took off 6 bases at V and 4 bases at J, with 10 bases between the two ends. CDR3 coding DNA: TGTGCCAGCAGGGAGACAGAGAATCAGCCCCAGCATTTT. This codes for CASRETENQPQHF.

This clonotype was counted ten times or more. V is TRBV7-3 and J is TRBJ1-6; D gene ambiguous. This CDR3 has 14 amino acids. V was clipped by 1 base and J by 4 bases, with 5 bases between them. Germline CDR1 SGHTA, CDR2 FQGTGA. CDR3 nucleotides: TGTGCCAGCAGCTTAAATCATTATAATTCACCCCTCCACTTT. Protein product: CASSLNHYNSPLHF.

This clonotype was picked up many times. The genes are TRBV11-3 and TRBJ2-5; D gene uncertain. Trimming shortened V by 5 bases and J by 4 bases, and 17 bases separated the two germline ends. The CDR3 contains 15 residues. Germline values: CDR1 SGHNT, CDR2 YENEEA. CDR3 DNA: TGTGCCAGCAGCCCGGACCCCCGCGGCGCAGAGACCCAGTACTTC. This sequence encodes CASSPDPRGAETQYF.

The CDR3 coding sequence is TGCGCCAGCAGCCAACTTCCCGACAAGCCGAGCTCCTACAATGAGCAGTACTTC. It translates to CASSQLPDKPSSYNEQYF. The rearrangement links TRBV5-1 to TRBJ2-1; D unresolved. The DNA end is a closer match to TRBJ2-7, so the J assignment may be wrong. Germline V gene data show CDR1 as SGHRS and CDR2 as YFSETQ. There are 18 residues in the CDR3.

The gene calls are TRBV7-2 and TRBJ2-4; 9 bases map to TRBD1. The junction had 8 bases not matched to a gene; V was cut back by 5 bases and J by 0 bases. The germline CDR1 and CDR2 sequences are SGHTA and FQGNSA. The CDR3 extends over 17 amino acids. In DNA, the CDR3 is TGTGCCAGCAGCACCTCGGGACAGGGTATAGCCAAAAACATTCAGTACTTC. Protein product: CASSTSGQGIAKNIQYF.